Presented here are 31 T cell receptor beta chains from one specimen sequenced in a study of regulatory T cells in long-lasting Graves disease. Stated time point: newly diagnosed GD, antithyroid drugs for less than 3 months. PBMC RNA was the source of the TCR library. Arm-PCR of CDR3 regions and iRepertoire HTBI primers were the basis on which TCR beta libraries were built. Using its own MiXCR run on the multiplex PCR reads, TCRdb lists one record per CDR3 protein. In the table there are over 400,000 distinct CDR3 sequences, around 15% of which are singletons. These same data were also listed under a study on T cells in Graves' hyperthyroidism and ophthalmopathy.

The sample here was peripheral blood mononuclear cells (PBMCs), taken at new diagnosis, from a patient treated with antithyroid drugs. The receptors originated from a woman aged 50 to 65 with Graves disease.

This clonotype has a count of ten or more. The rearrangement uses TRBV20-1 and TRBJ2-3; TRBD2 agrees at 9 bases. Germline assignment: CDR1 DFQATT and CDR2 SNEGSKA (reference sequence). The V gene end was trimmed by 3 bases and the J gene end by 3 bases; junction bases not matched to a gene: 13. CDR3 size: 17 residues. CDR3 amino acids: CSASMREGLRRTDTQYF. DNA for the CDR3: TGCAGTGCTAGTATGCGGGAGGGCCTCCGGAGAACAGATACGCAGTATTTT.

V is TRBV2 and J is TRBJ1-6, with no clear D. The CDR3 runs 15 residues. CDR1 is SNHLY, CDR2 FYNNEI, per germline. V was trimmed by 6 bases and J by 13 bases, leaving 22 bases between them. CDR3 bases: TGTGCCAGCAGGGCGCCTTGGGGTTCGGTTTCCCCCCTCCACTTT. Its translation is CASRAPWGSVSPLHF.

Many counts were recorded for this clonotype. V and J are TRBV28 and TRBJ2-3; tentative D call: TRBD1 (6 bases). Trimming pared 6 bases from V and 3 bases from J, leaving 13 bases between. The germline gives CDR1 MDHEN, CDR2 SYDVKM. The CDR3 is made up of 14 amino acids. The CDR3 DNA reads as TGTGCCAGCAGCCCCGGACAGTTTACAGATACGCAGTATTTT. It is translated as CASSPGQFTDTQYF. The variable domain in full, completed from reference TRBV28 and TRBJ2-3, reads DVKVTQSSRYLVKRTGEKVFLECVQDMDHENMFWYRQDPGLGLRLIYFSYDVKMKEKGDIPEGYSVSREKKERFSLILESASTNQTSMYLCASSPGQFTDTQYFGPGTRLTVL.

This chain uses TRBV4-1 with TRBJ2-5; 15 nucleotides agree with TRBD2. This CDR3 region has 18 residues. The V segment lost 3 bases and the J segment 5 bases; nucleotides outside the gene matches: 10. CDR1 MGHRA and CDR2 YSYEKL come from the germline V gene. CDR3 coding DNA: TGCGCCAGCAGCCAGGGACTAGCGGGAGGTTTATTACGTGAGACCCAGTACTTC. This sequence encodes CASSQGLAGGLLRETQYF.

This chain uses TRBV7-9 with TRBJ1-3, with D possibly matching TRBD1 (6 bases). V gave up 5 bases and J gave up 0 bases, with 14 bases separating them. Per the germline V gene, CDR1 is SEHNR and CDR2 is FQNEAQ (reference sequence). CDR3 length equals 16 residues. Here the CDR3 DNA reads TGTGCCAGCAGCACGCTGCAGGGGTCCTCTGGAAACACCATATATTTT. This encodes CASSTLQGSSGNTIYF.

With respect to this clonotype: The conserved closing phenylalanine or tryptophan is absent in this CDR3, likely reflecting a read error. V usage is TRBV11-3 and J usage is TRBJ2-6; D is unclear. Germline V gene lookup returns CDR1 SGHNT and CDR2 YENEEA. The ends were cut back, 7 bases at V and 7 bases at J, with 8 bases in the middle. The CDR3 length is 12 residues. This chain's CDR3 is CASTMTANVLTV. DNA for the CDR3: TGTGCCAGCACTATGACAGCCAACGTCCTGACTGTC.

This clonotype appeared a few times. The CDR3 DNA sequence: TGTGCTAGTGGCCCCGGACTAGCGGGTTCAGAGACCCAGTACTTC. It specifies CASGPGLAGSETQYF. This chain links TRBV12-5 with TRBJ2-5; 11 bases align to TRBD2. There are 15 residues in the CDR3. V shed 6 bases, J shed 4 bases, and the junction held 7 bases outside the gene matches. Germline V gives CDR1 LGHNT, CDR2 FRNRAP.

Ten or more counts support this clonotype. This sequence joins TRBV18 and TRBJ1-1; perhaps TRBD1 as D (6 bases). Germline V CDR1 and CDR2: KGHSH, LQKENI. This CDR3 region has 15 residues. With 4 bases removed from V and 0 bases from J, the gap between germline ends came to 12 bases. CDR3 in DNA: TGTGCCAGCTCACAGCGCGACAGGCTGAACACTGAAGCTTTCTTT. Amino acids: CASSQRDRLNTEAFF. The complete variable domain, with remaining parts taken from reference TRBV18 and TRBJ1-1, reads NAGVMQNPRHLVRRRGQEARLRCSPMKGHSHVYWYRQLPEEGLKFMVYLQKENIIDESGMPKERFSAEFPKEGPSILRIQQVVRGDSAAYFCASSQRDRLNTEAFFGQGTRLTVV.

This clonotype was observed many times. This chain's CDR3 is CASSLKGLGRSTDTQYF. The CDR3 DNA is TGTGCCAGCAGCTTAAAGGGACTGGGAAGAAGCACAGATACGCAGTATTTT. The chain has TRBV7-3 and TRBJ2-3, with a tentative D call TRBD2 (6 bases). Germline assignment: CDR1 SGHTA and CDR2 FQGTGA. The V and J ends lost 1 base and 0 bases respectively, with 14 bases between them. This CDR3 has 17 residues.

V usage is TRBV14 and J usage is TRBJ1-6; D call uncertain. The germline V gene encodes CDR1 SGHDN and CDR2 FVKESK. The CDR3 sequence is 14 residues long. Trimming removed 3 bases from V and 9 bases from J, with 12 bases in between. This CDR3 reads CASSQVRGTSPLHF. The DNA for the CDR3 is TGTGCCAGCAGCCAGGTGCGGGGAACTTCACCCCTCCACTTT. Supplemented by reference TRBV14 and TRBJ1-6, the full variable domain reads EAGVTQFPSHSVIEKGQTVTLRCDPISGHDNLYWYRRVMGKEIKFLLHFVKESKQDESGMPNNRFLAERTGGTYSTLKVQPAELEDSGVYFCASSQVRGTSPLHFGNGTRLTVT.

CDR3 nucleotides: TGCAGTGTTAAGGGACTGTGGAATACGCAGTATTTT. Translated, it gives CSVKGLWNTQYF. The chain has TRBV20-1 and TRBJ2-1, with D maybe TRBD2 (6 bases). The DNA end lines up better with TRBJ2-3; the J call may be wrong. Germline V lookup: CDR1 DFQATT, CDR2 SNEGSKA (reference sequence). This CDR3 comprises 12 residues.

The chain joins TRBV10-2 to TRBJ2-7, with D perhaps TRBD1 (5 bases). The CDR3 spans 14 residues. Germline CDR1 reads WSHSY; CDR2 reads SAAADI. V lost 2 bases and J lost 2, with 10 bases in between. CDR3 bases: TGCGCCAGCAGTGAGGCAGGGATGACCTACGAGCAGTACTTC. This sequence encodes CASSEAGMTYEQYF.

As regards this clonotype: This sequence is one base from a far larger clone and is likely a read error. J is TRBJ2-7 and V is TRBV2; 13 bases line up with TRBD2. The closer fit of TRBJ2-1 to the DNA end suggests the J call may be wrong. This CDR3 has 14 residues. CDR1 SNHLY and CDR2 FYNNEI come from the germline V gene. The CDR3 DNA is TGTGCCGGCAGGACTAGCGGGAGTTGGGATGAGCAGTTCTTC. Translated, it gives CAGRTSGSWDEQFF.

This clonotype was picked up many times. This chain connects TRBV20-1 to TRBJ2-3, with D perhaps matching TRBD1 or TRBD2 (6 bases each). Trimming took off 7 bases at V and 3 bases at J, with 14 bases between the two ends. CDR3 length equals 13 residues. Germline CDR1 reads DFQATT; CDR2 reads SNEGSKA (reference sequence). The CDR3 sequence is CSGGGHGTDTQYF. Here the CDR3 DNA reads TGCAGTGGAGGGGGGCATGGAACAGATACGCAGTATTTT.

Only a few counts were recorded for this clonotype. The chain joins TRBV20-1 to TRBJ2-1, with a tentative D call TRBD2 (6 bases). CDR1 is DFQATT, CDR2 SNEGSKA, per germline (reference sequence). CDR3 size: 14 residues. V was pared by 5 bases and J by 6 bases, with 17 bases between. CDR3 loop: CSARAGLARNEQFF. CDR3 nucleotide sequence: TGCAGTGCTCGGGCGGGACTCGCCCGCAATGAGCAGTTCTTC.

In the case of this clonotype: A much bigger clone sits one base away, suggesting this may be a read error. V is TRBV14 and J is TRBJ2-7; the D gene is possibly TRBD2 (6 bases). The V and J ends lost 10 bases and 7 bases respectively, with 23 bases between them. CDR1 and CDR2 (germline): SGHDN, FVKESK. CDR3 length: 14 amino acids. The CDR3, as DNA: TGTGCCACCGAAATACATAGCGGAACCAATGAGCAGTACTTC. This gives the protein CATEIHSGTNEQYF.

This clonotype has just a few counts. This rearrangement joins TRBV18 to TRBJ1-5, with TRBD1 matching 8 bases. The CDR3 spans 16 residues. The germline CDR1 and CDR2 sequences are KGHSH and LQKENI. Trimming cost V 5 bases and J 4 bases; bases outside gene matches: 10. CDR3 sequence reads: CASSEDRAVRNQPQHF. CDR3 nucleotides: TGTGCCAGCTCAGAGGACAGGGCAGTTAGGAATCAGCCCCAGCATTTT. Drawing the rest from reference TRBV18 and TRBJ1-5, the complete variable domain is NAGVMQNPRHLVRRRGQEARLRCSPMKGHSHVYWYRQLPEEGLKFMVYLQKENIIDESGMPKERFSAEFPKEGPSILRIQQVVRGDSAAYFCASSEDRAVRNQPQHFGDGTRLSIL.

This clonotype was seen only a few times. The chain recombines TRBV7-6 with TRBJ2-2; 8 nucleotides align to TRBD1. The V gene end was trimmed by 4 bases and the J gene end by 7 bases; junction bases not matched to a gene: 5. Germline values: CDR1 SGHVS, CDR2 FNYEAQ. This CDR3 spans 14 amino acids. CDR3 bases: TGTGCCAGCAGCTCCAGGGGGCGCAGCGGGGAGCTGTTTTTT. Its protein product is CASSSRGRSGELFF.

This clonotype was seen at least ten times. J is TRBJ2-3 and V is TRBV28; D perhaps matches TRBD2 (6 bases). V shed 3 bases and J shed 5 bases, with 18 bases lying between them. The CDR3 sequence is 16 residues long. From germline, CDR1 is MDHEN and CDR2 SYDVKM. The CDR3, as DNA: TGTGCCAGCAGTTTCTATAGCGGAATGGGTGGAGATACGCAGTATTTT. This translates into CASSFYSGMGGDTQYF.

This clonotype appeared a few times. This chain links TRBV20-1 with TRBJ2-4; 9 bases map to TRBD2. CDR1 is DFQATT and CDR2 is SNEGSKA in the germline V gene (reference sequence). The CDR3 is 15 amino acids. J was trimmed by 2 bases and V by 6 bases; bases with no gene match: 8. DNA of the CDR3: TGCAGTGCGAGTACTAGCGGGTCGCCCAAAAACATTCAGTACTTC. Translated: CSASTSGSPKNIQYF.

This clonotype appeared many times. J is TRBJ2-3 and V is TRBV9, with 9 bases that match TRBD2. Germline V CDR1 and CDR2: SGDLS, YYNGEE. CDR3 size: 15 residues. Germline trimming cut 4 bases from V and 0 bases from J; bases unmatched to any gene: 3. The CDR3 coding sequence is TGTGCCAGCAGCTATACTAGCGGGAGCACAGATACGCAGTATTTT. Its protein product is CASSYTSGSTDTQYF. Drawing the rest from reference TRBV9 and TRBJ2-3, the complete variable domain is DSGVTQTPKHLITATGQRVTLRCSPRSGDLSVYWYQQSLDQGLQFLIQYYNGEERAKGNILERFSAQQFPDLHSELNLSSLELGDSALYFCASSYTSGSTDTQYFGPGTRLTVL.

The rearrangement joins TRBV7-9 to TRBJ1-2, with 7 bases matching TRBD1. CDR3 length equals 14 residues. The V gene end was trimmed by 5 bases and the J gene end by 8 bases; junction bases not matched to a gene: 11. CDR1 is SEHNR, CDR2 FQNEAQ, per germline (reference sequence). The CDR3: CASSPGTARGGYTF. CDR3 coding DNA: TGTGCCAGCAGCCCCGGGACAGCTCGGGGAGGCTACACCTTC.

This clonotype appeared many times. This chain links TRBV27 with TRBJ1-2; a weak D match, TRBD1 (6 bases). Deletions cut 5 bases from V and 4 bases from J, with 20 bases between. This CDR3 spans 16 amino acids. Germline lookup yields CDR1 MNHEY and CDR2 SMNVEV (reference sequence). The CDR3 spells CASSNAGQPQSYGYTF. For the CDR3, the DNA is TGTGCCAGCAGTAACGCGGGACAACCTCAATCCTATGGCTACACCTTC.

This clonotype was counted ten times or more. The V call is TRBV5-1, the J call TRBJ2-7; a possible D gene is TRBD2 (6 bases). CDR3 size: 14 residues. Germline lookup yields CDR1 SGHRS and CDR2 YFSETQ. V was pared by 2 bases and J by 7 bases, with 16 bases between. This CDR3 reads CASSFGTGDLEQYF. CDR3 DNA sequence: TGCGCCAGCAGCTTTGGGACGGGGGATCTGGAGCAGTACTTC.

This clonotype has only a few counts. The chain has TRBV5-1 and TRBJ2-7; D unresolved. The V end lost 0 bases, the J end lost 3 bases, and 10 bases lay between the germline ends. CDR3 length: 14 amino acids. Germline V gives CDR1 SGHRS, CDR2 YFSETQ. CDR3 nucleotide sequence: TGCGCCAGCAGCTTGGATCCCGGGCTCTACGAGCAGTACTTC. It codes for CASSLDPGLYEQYF.

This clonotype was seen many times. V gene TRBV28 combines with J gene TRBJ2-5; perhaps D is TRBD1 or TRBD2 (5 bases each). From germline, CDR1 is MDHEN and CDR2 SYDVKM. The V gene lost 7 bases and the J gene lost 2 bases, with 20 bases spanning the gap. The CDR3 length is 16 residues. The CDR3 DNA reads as TGTGCCAGCACTAATGGTGGGGCCGGGGAACAAGAGACCCAGTACTTC. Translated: CASTNGGAGEQETQYF.

The CDR3: CASSYLMDRAYGYTF. In nucleotides, the CDR3 is TGTGCCAGCAGTTACCTCATGGACAGGGCCTATGGCTACACCTTC. This chain joins TRBV6-2 or TRBV6-3 and TRBJ1-2; the match to TRBD1 covers 8 bases. The V gene end was trimmed by 2 bases and the J gene end by 4 bases; junction bases not matched to a gene: 6. Germline CDR1 is MNHEY and CDR2 is SVGEGT. The CDR3 has 15 amino acids.

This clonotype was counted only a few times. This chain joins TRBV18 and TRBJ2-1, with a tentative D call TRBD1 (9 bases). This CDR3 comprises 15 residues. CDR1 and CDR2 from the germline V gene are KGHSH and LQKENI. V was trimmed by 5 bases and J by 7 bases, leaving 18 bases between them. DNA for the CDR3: TGTGCCAGCTCAACCGGACAGGGGACTAGGAATGAGCAGTTCTTC. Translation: CASSTGQGTRNEQFF.

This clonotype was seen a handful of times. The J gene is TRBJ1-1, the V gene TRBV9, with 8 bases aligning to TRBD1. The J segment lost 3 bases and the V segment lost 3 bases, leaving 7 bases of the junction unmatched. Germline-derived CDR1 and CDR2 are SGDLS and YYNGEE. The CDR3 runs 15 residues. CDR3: CASSETGTGYTEAFF. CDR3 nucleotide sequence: TGTGCCAGCAGCGAAACCGGGACAGGCTACACTGAAGCTTTCTTT. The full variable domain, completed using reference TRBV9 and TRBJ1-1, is DSGVTQTPKHLITATGQRVTLRCSPRSGDLSVYWYQQSLDQGLQFLIQYYNGEERAKGNILERFSAQQFPDLHSELNLSSLELGDSALYFCASSETGTGYTEAFFGQGTRLTVV.

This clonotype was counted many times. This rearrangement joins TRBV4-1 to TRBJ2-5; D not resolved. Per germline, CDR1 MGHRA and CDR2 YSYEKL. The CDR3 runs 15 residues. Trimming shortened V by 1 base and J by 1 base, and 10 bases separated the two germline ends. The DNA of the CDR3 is TGCGCCAGCAGCCAAGGTGGGGTGAGCCAAGAGACCCAGTACTTC. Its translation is CASSQGGVSQETQYF.

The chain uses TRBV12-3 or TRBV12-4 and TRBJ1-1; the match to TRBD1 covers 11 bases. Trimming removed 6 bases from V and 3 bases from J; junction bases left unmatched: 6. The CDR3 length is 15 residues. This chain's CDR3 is CASREWDRGDTEAFF. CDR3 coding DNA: TGTGCCAGCAGGGAGTGGGACAGGGGGGACACTGAAGCTTTCTTT.